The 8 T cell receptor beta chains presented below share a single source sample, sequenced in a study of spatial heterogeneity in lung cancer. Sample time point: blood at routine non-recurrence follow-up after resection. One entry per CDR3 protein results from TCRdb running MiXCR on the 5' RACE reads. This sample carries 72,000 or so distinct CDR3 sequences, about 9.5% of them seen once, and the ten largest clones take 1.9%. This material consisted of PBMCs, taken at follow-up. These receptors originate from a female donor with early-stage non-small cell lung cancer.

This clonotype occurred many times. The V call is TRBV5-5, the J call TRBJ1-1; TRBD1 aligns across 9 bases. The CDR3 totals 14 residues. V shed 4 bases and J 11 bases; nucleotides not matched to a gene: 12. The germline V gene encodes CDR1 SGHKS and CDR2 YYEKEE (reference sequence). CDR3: CASSPEPRQGVAFF. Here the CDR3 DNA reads TGTGCCAGCAGCCCTGAGCCTCGACAGGGGGTCGCTTTCTTT.

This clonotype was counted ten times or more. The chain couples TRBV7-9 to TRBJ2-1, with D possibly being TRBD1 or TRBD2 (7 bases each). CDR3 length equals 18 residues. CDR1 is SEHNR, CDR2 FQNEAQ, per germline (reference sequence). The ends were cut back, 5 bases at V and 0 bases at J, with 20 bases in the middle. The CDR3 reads CASSPRGASGVSYNEQFF. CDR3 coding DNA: TGTGCCAGCAGCCCCAGGGGGGCTAGCGGAGTCTCCTACAATGAGCAGTTCTTC.

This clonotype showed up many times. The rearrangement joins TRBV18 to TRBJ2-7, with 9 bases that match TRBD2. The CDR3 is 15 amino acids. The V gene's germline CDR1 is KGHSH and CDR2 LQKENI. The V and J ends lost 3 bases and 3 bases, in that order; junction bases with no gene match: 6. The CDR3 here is CASSPSASGIYEQYF. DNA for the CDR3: TGTGCCAGCTCACCTTCTGCTAGCGGGATCTACGAGCAGTACTTC.

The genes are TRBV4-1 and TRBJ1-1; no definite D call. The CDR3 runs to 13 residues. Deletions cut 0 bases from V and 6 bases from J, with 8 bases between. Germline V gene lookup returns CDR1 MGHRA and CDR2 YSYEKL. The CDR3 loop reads CASSQEGQAEAFF. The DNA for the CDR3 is TGCGCCAGCAGCCAAGAAGGGCAGGCTGAAGCTTTCTTT.

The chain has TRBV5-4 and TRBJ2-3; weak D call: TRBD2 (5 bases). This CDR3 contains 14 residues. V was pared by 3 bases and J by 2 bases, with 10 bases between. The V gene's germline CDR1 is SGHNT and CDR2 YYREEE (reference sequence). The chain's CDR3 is CASSSERYTDTQYF. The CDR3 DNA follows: TGTGCCAGCAGCTCAGAGCGGTACACAGATACGCAGTATTTT. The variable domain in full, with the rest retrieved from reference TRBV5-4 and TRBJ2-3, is ETGVTQSPTHLIKTRGQQVTLRCSSQSGHNTVSWYQQALGQGPQFIFQYYREEENGRGNFPPRFSGLQFPNYSSELNVNALELDDSALYLCASSSERYTDTQYFGPGTRLTVL.

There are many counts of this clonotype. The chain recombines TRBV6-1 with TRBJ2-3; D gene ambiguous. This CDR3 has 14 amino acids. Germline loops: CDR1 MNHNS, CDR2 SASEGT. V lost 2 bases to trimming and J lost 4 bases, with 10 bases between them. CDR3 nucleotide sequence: TGTGCCAGCAGTGAAAGTGCTGGCGCAGATACGCAGTATTTT. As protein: CASSESAGADTQYF.

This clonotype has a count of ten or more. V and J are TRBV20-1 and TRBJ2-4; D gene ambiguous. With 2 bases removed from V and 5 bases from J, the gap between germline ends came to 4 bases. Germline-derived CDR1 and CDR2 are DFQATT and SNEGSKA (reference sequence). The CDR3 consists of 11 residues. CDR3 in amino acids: CSARNQNIQYF. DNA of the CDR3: TGCAGTGCTAGAAACCAAAACATTCAGTACTTC.

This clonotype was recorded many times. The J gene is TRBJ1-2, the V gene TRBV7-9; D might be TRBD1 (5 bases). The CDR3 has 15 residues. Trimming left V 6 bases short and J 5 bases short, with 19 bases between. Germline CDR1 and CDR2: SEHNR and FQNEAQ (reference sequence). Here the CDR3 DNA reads TGTGCCAGCAGTTCCGGGGCAACAGTCGGGTATGGCTACACCTTC. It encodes CASSSGATVGYGYTF.